This TCR beta chain was obtained from a study of T cells in Graves' hyperthyroidism and ophthalmopathy. The wider study: Peripheral blood was acquired at first diagnosis, ahead of any therapy whatsoever.

This clonotype was seen only a few times. Trimming took off 10 bases at V and 2 bases at J, with 14 bases between the two ends. There are 14 residues in the CDR3. Germline values: CDR1 KGHDR, CDR2 SFDVKD. RNA transcripts gave rise to amplified TCR beta CDR3 regions. Using the HTBI primer set, a first-round RT-PCR was run on the TCR CDR3. TCRdb recomputed calls from the multiplex PCR reads with MiXCR, one row per CDR3 protein. The sample shows some 490,000 distinct CDR3 sequences, 20% to 25% of them seen only once. V gene TRBV24-1 combines with J gene TRBJ2-1; the D gene is possibly TRBD2 (5 bases). The clonotype originates from a woman aged 65 to 85 with Graves' ophthalmopathy. Sequenced: blood. Here the CDR3 reads CATAAGRTYNEQFF. The CDR3 nucleotides are TGTGCCACGGCGGCGGGCCGCACCTACAATGAGCAGTTCTTC.